The clone carrying this T cell receptor beta chain was recorded only once. Its antigen is not identified. This sample was taken from a study of cytomegalovirus exposure and HLA in healthy donors. Study outcomes and limitations: Later genetic work tied a missense DCLRE1C variant to beta-chain V and J trimming.

Looked up from germline, CDR1 is MDHEN and CDR2 is SYDVKM. V gave up 2 bases and J gave up 4 bases, with 5 bases separating them. The CDR3 totals 12 residues. Amplification used 60 Vbeta primers and 13 Jbeta primers. The method was immunoSEQ multiplex PCR; TCRdb's version includes in-frame clones alone and lacks a portion of them. In the table there are 75,000 to 90,000 clones, 72% of which are singletons. The chain links TRBV28 to TRBJ1-2; D remains unclear. This clonotype was obtained from a woman aged 40-49 years in good health and CMV-seropositive. Sequenced input: PBMCs. The CDR3 bases are TGTGCCAGCAGTTTAATGAGCTATGGCTACACCTTC. Translating it yields CASSLMSYGYTF.